This TCR beta chain was captured in a study of CD8 T cells in Susac syndrome (dated by TCRdb to between 2018 and 2021). Notes on the research overall: Among the sequenced Susac syndrome patients, more than five had clinically active disease and eight or nine were in clinical remission. At blood withdrawal, Susac syndrome patients were either therapy-naive, taking corticosteroids (in some cases with IVIg as well), or taking IVIg alone. Whether CD8+ T cell activation and differentiation in Susac syndrome was antigen driven was tested using repertoire sequencing.

The germline V gene encodes CDR1 SGHRS and CDR2 YFSETQ. V lost 0 bases and J lost 3 bases; the stretch between them is 10 bases long. The CDR3 goes from the cysteine to the phenylalanine over 15 residues. Here the CDR3 DNA is all that survives: 45 bases in frame from base 1. Overall study results and their limits: In the CD4+ T cell repertoire of Susac syndrome patients, clonal expansion was not detected. The number of individuals in the TCR sequencing and HLA analysis was recognized as being relatively small.

Peripheral blood CD8+ and CD4+ T cells from healthy donors, Susac syndrome patients and multiple sclerosis patients were profiled by high-throughput TCR beta sequencing. Susac syndrome patients met recently defined diagnostic criteria for definite or probable disease. Bulk CD8+ and CD4+ T cells were purified magnetically by negative isolation, whereas CD8+ TEMRA cells were enriched by FACS. Blood was drawn into EDTA tubes, processed within 24 hours, and PBMCs were isolated by density gradient centrifugation. PBMCs destined for TCR sequencing were cryopreserved in liquid nitrogen and later thawed in a 37 °C water bath. The sorted or isolated CD4+, CD8+ and CD8+ TEMRA cells had a purity of 90% or higher. RNA was extracted with the RNeasy kit and about 0.5 to 1 ug was reverse transcribed using random hexamers. TCR beta CDR3 regions were amplified with the immunoSEQ multiplex PCR assay covering 54 Vbeta and 13 Jbeta segments. To correct PCR amplification bias, a synthetic template baseline was used for both primer optimization and computational correction. Under the source paper's analysis protocol: Reads were annotated to V, D and J genes per IMGT and analyzed with immunoSEQ Analyzer, keeping only productive sequences. Clonality was calculated as one minus the Shannon entropy normalized by log2 of the number of productive unique sequences. For each patient and control, public and private clones were evaluated among the 100 most prevalent clones. A clone was defined as Susac-specific if it was absent from the healthy and MS cohorts, from about 1,100 published viral clones and from other ImmuneACCESS disease sequences. The raw public reads went through TCRdb reprocessing: fastp at Q25, MiXCR clone calling, in-frame beta chains kept. All rows with the same CDR3 protein become a single entry with the most common DNA and genes. The V and J calls were not made by the authors but by TCRdb's processing. Recorded for this sample are 70,000 to 75,000 distinct CDR3 sequences; 93% of them occurred a single time. The top ten constitute about 0.14% of the sample.

Turning to this clonotype: Its binding antigen is unknown. Base qualities are not provided; no much larger clone lies one nucleotide away.

The material sequenced was CD4+ T cells from PBMCs. The clonotype comes from a human donor with Susac syndrome. This chain joins TRBV5-1 to TRBJ2-1; a tentative D call is TRBD1 (5 bases match). At the DNA level, the sequence is TGCGCCAGCAGCTTGGCCAGGGCCATCTACAATGAGCAGTTCTTC. Translated, this is CASSLARAIYNEQFF.